Listed below are T cell receptor beta chains from one sample, sequenced in a study of CD8 T cells in ankylosing spondylitis. TCRdb ran MiXCR on the 5' RACE reads and lists one entry per CDR3 protein. The sample has some 200,000 distinct CDR3 sequences, roughly 24% seen once. Sequences were obtained from blood, either unsorted or a sorted T cell fraction (not recorded which). The receptors come from a male donor with ankylosing spondylitis or in good health (not recorded which). Each CDR3 is given with its conserved first and last residue. D genes are given only for firm matches. Clone sizes are given selectively: once, few, many, or a class where the clone is expanded.

>TRBV4-3|TRBJ2-6|-|-
TGCGCCAGCAGCCAAGCTGGGGGAACTGGGGCCAACGTCCTGACTTTC
CASSQAGGTGANVLTF
>TRBV7-9|TRBJ1-6|TRBD1|many
TGTGCCAGCAGCTGGGGGACAGGGAGGTTTTCACCCCTCCACTTT
CASSWGTGRFSPLHF
>TRBV20-1|TRBJ2-1|-|-
TGCAGTGCAGTGGGTCAGGGGATCAATGAGCAGTTCTTC
CSAVGQGINEQFF
>TRBV7-2|TRBJ2-1|-|-
TGTGCCAGCAGCCCCAGCACGTCTGGGCAGTTCTTC
CASSPSTSGQFF
>TRBV3-1|TRBJ2-7|-|few
TGTGCCAGCAGCCAAGCCCTGGGGGGCTCCAGCTTCCCCTACGAGCAGTACTTC
CASSQALGGSSFPYEQYF
>TRBV20-1|TRBJ2-7|-|-
TGCAGTGCTAGACACCTGACAAGGGGCGAGCAGTACTTC
CSARHLTRGEQYF
>TRBV29-1|TRBJ2-5|TRBD2|many
TGCAGCGCTGGGACTAGCGCGCAAGAGACCCAGTACTTC
CSAGTSAQETQYF
>TRBV4-3|TRBJ2-1|-|-
TGCGCCAGCAGCCAAGAACCCAGGAGTGGTTCTTACAATGAGCAGTTCTTC
CASSQEPRSGSYNEQFF
>TRBV5-1|TRBJ2-5|TRBD2|once
TGCGCCAGCAGCTTGGAGGGACTAGCGGGGCAAGAGACCCAGTACTTC
CASSLEGLAGQETQYF
>TRBV7-7|TRBJ2-7|TRBD1|-
TGTGCTAGCAGCCAAGCCGGAACAGGGGAATACGAGCAGTACTTC
CASSQAGTGEYEQYF
>TRBV10-3|TRBJ2-7|-|many
TGTGCCATCAGGGAGCCACCGGGGAACGAGCAGTACTTC
CAIREPPGNEQYF
>TRBV6-5|TRBJ2-7|-|-
TGTGCCAGCAGTTACTCCCGGGGTAGCCCCGGATTTGAGCAGTACTTC
CASSYSRGSPGFEQYF
>TRBV20-1|TRBJ2-3|-|few
TGCAGTACAAATACCGGGAGCACAGATACGCAGTATTTT
CSTNTGSTDTQYF
>TRBV20-1|TRBJ2-1|-|few
TGCAGTGCCAGAAGCGGAAGACAAAATCAGAATGAGCAGTTCTTC
CSARSGRQNQNEQFF